This T cell receptor (beta chain) was captured in a study of beta chain features in type 1 diabetes. Study results and limitations: Comparison showed that naive, central memory and Treg TCRB repertoires appeared more similar among patients than among healthy donors. For type 1 diabetes patients, VDJ junctions showed fewer insertions and more deletions. In all four CD4+ subsets, TCRB CDR3 length was significantly, moderately reduced in type 1 diabetes.

The CDR3 consists of 14 residues. CDR1 is LNHDA, CDR2 SQIVND, per germline (reference sequence). The V and J ends lost 5 bases and 5 bases, in that order; junction bases with no gene match: 6. The isolated RNA, all of it, was reverse transcribed, so expressed TCRB transcripts were what got sequenced. Method: immunoSEQ multiplex PCR; TCRdb's copy keeps in-frame clones and lacks some. Of more than 20,000 clones listed, approximately 74% are singletons. Sorted populations were all over 98% pure. About this clone itself: The antigen remains undetermined.

The chain couples TRBV19 to TRBJ1-1, with TRBD1 identical over 9 bases. The clonotype originates from a woman between 35 and 50 years old in good health. Specimen: Tregs from blood. The CDR3 DNA is TGTGCCAGTAGTCCGGGACAGGGTAAGACTGAAGCTTTCTTT. Translation: CASSPGQGKTEAFF.